Ten or more counts support the clone carrying this T cell receptor beta chain. Sample-barcoded 5' priming and a J-beta primer mix drove a second PCR of 7 to 11 cycles. TCRdb re-derived calls from the 5' RACE reads in MiXCR, one entry per CDR3 protein. The data hold more than 650,000 distinct CDR3 sequences, with over 20% observed a single time. This entry comes from a study of blood T cells in healthy people across ages. The wider study: Every two T cells gave about one barcoded beta molecule via template switching.

This CDR3 has 14 amino acids. V gave up 5 bases and J gave up 5 bases, with 16 bases separating them. Germline CDR1 SGHDT, CDR2 YYEEEE. Sample donors were healthy Caucasian individuals that came from Russia, aged roughly 6 to 95. The genes are TRBV5-6 and TRBJ2-5; possible D gene TRBD2, 5 bases. This receptor was identified in a man aged 65 to 85 in good health. The sample comprised blood. The CDR3 is CASSLVLAGETQYF. CDR3 sequence (DNA): TGTGCCAGCAGTTTAGTGCTAGCTGGTGAGACCCAGTACTTC.